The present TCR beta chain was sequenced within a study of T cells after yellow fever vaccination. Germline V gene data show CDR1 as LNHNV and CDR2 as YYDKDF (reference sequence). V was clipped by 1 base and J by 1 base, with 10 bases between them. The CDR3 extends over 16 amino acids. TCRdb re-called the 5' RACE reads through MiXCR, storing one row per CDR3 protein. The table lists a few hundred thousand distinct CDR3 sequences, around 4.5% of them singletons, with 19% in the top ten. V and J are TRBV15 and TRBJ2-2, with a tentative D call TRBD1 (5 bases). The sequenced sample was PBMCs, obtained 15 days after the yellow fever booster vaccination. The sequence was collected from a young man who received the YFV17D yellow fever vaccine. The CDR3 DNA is TGTGCCACCAGCAGAGGAACGCAGGGGAACACCGGGGAGCTGTTTTTT. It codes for CATSRGTQGNTGELFF.